Given below is one T cell receptor (beta chain) in context. This entry belongs to a study of patients and donors after allogeneic stem cell transplantation. The CDR3 spans 17 residues. V lost 5 bases, J lost 1 base, and 9 bases stayed unmatched. Germline V gene data show CDR1 as MDHEN and CDR2 as SYDVKM. Each CDR3 protein is one row after TCRdb ran MiXCR on the RT-PCR reads. This sample carries about 110,000 distinct CDR3 sequences, approximately 35% of them seen once, and the ten largest clones take approximately 30%. The sequence came from a human donor who was either an allogeneic HSCT recipient or a stem cell or donor lymphocyte infusion donor (not recorded which). It is not recorded whose cells these are; they may come from a transplant donor. The V and J genes are TRBV28 and TRBJ2-7, with 12 bases fitting TRBD2. Material: blood, either unsorted or a sorted T cell fraction (not recorded which). CDR3 amino acids: CASSPRTSGIGSYEQYF. CDR3 coding DNA: TGTGCCAGCAGTCCCCGGACTAGCGGGATCGGTTCCTACGAGCAGTACTTC. Complete variable domain (other parts from reference TRBV28 and TRBJ2-7): DVKVTQSSRYLVKRTGEKVFLECVQDMDHENMFWYRQDPGLGLRLIYFSYDVKMKEKGDIPEGYSVSREKKERFSLILESASTNQTSMYLCASSPRTSGIGSYEQYFGPGTRLTVT.